Listed below are T cell receptor beta chains from one sample, sequenced in a study of blood T cell repertoires in COVID-19. Using immunoSEQ multiplex PCR, the repertoire was profiled, and TCRdb retains in-frame clones only, with some absent. Of approximately 250,000 clones in the sample, about nine tenths were seen once. The sequenced sample was peripheral blood. These receptor sequences come from a man under 40 with COVID-19, enrolled during active disease. The CDR3 runs from the conserved cysteine through the conserved F or W. D genes are given only for firm matches. The size field is filled for only some rows; it gives once, few, many or a size class.

NA	TRBV21-1	TRBJ2-2	NA	CASHSRGAVGCQKNTGELFF	TGTGCCAGCCACTCCAGGGGGGCGGTGGGTTGCCAGAAAAACACCGGGGAGCTGTTTTTT
NA	TRBV7-3	TRBJ2-3	NA	CASSPTSTDTQYF	TGTGCCAGCAGCCCCACTAGCACAGATACGCAGTATTTT
NA	TRBV11-1	TRBJ2-3	NA	CASRTRQLSTDTQYF	TGTGCCAGCAGGACGCGACAGTTGAGCACAGATACGCAGTATTTT
NA	TRBV4-2	TRBJ1-2	TRBD1	CASSQDLQGGYGYTF	TGTGCCAGCAGCCAAGATCTACAGGGGGGGTATGGCTACACCTTC
NA	TRBV15	TRBJ1-5	NA	CATSSGGQHNQPQHF	TGTGCCACCAGCAGTGGAGGACAGCACAATCAGCCCCAGCATTTT
NA	TRBV4-1	TRBJ1-5	TRBD1	CASSEPTGGNQPQHF	TGCGCCAGCAGTGAGCCGACAGGGGGCAATCAGCCCCAGCATTTT
NA	TRBV2	TRBJ2-1	NA	CAGRTPKEFF	TGTGCCGGACGGACTCCCAAGGAGTTCTTC
NA	TRBV5-1	TRBJ2-3	NA	CASSGGTAITDTQYF	TGCGCCAGCAGCGGAGGTACGGCTATCACAGATACGCAGTATTTT
NA	TRBV18	TRBJ1-4	NA	CASSPRETNEKLFF	TGTGCCAGCTCACCCCGGGAAACTAATGAAAAACTGTTTTTT
NA	TRBV27	TRBJ1-2	NA	CASSYGAGERGYTF	TGTGCCAGCAGTTATGGGGCAGGGGAAAGGGGCTACACCTTC
NA	TRBV4-2	TRBJ2-4	TRBD1	CASSQAPRGDRAENIQYF	TGTGCCAGCAGCCAAGCCCCCCGGGGGGACAGGGCTGAGAACATTCAGTACTTC
once	TRBV11-2	TRBJ1-1	TRBD1	CASSVTPRQGQGNTEAFF	TGTGCCAGCAGCGTAACACCCCGCCAGGGACAGGGTAACACTGAAGCTTTCTTT
NA	TRBV6-5	TRBJ1-2	TRBD1	CASRSQGAVLGGYTF	TGTGCCAGCAGGTCACAGGGGGCGGTCCTGGGTGGCTACACCTTC
once	TRBV6-5	TRBJ1-6	NA	CASSYSRGNNSPLHF	TGTGCCAGCAGTTACTCCCGGGGAAATAATTCACCCCTCCACTTT
NA	TRBV9	TRBJ1-3	NA	CASSVDVQVTSSGNTIYF	TGTGCCAGCAGCGTAGACGTACAGGTTACCAGCTCTGGAAACACCATATATTTT
NA	TRBV3-1/TRBV3-2	TRBJ1-6	NA	CASSQDAGASGSPLHF	TGTGCCAGCAGCCAAGATGCGGGGGCCTCTGGTTCACCCCTCCACTTT
NA	TRBV2	TRBJ2-3	TRBD2	CASSGASGGGTDTQYF	TGTGCCAGCAGTGGGGCTAGCGGGGGGGGAACAGATACGCAGTATTTT
NA	TRBV2	TRBJ1-1	NA	CASRDTGYTEAFF	TGTGCCAGCAGAGATACAGGGTACACTGAAGCTTTCTTT
NA	TRBV10-3	TRBJ2-5	TRBD1	CAISDPTGTLGETQYF	TGTGCCATCAGTGACCCGACAGGGACCTTGGGGGAGACCCAGTACTTC
NA	TRBV5-1	TRBJ1-1	NA	CASSLLGAAMNTEAFF	TGCGCCAGCAGCTTACTGGGCGCAGCCATGAACACTGAAGCTTTCTTT
NA	TRBV5-1	TRBJ2-5	NA	CASSLIPGEETQYF	TGCGCCAGCAGCTTGATCCCCGGGGAAGAGACCCAGTACTTC
NA	TRBV12-2	TRBJ2-5	NA	CARMGQQETQYF	TGTGCAAGGATGGGACAGCAAGAGACCCAGTACTTC
NA	TRBV2	TRBJ1-5	NA	CASRATGRNQPQHF	TGTGCCAGCAGGGCAACAGGGCGCAATCAGCCCCAGCATTTT
NA	TRBV7-9	TRBJ2-5	NA	CATQTRRPGQETQYF	TGTGCCACCCAAACCCGGCGTCCGGGCCAAGAGACCCAGTACTTC
NA	TRBV10-2	TRBJ1-2	TRBD1	CASSEQGGGYGYTF	TGCGCCAGCAGTGAGCAGGGGGGCGGCTATGGCTACACCTTC
NA	TRBV7-3	TRBJ2-2	NA	CASSKLGSTGELFF	TGTGCCAGCAGCAAATTAGGGAGCACCGGGGAGCTGTTTTTT
NA	TRBV6-5	TRBJ2-7	TRBD2	CASSYSGLAGGYEQYF	TGTGCCAGCAGTTACTCGGGTCTAGCGGGGGGCTACGAGCAGTACTTC
once	TRBV2	TRBJ2-7	TRBD2	CASSVTSGTYEQYF	TGTGCCAGCAGTGTAACTAGCGGTACCTACGAGCAGTACTTC
NA	TRBV27	TRBJ2-7	TRBD1	CASSSTQGAQDEQYF	TGTGCCAGCAGTTCTACTCAGGGGGCACAGGACGAGCAGTACTTC
NA	TRBV10-3	TRBJ1-2	TRBD1	CAITPQDRVGYGYTF	TGTGCCATCACCCCCCAGGACAGGGTGGGGTATGGCTACACCTTC
NA	TRBV7-9	TRBJ1-2	NA	CASSLRSDGGYGYTF	TGTGCCAGCAGCCTTCGATCGGACGGAGGATATGGCTACACCTTC
NA	TRBV4-1	TRBJ1-5	NA	CASSQEFAGGGWPQHF	TGCGCCAGCAGCCAAGAGTTCGCGGGGGGCGGGTGGCCCCAGCATTTT
NA	TRBV19	TRBJ2-1	TRBD2	CASRVGGAYNEQFF	TGTGCCAGTAGAGTCGGGGGGGCCTACAATGAGCAGTTCTTC
NA	TRBV3-1/TRBV3-2	TRBJ2-5	NA	CASSQMGTQGSAQYF	TGTGCCAGCAGCCAAATGGGAACACAGGGTTCGGCCCAGTACTTC
NA	TRBV19	TRBJ2-6	NA	CASSQTHRSGANVLTF	TGTGCCAGTTCCCAAACACACAGGTCTGGGGCCAACGTCCTGACTTTC
NA	TRBV6-5	TRBJ1-2	NA	CASTGSSFGYTF	TGTGCCAGCACCGGGTCCTCCTTTGGCTACACCTTC
NA	TRBV7-6	TRBJ2-7	NA	CASSPGPAGEQYF	TGTGCCAGCAGCCCGGGTCCGGCGGGGGAGCAGTACTTC
NA	TRBV25-1	TRBJ2-5	NA	CASTASGETQYF	TGTGCCAGCACCGCGTCGGGAGAGACCCAGTACTTC
NA	TRBV6-5	TRBJ1-1	NA	CASIHPGARTEAFF	TGTGCCAGCATCCACCCAGGGGCGCGGACTGAAGCTTTCTTT
once	TRBV9	TRBJ1-5	NA	CASSVAGGGQPQHF	TGTGCCAGCAGCGTAGCGGGGGGGGGTCAGCCCCAGCATTTT
NA	TRBV11-2	TRBJ2-5	NA	CASSLVRGLETQYF	TGTGCCAGCAGCTTAGTCAGGGGCCTAGAGACCCAGTACTTC
NA	TRBV6-1	TRBJ2-7	TRBD2	CASSEEGTGGFYEQYF	TGTGCCAGCAGTGAAGAAGGAACGGGGGGATTCTACGAGCAGTACTTC
NA	TRBV6-5	TRBJ2-1	NA	CASSYSRVHEQFF	TGTGCCAGCAGTTACTCCCGGGTCCATGAGCAGTTCTTC
once	TRBV5-4	TRBJ1-4	NA	CASSLGGRPSTNEKLFF	TGTGCCAGCAGCTTGGGGGGCAGGCCCTCAACTAATGAAAAACTGTTTTTT
NA	TRBV19	TRBJ1-5	TRBD1	CASSTDRGTYQPQHF	TGTGCCAGTAGTACTGACAGGGGAACCTATCAGCCCCAGCATTTT
NA	TRBV24-1	TRBJ1-2	NA	CATSDPTQNYGYTF	TGTGCCACCAGTGATCCGACTCAGAACTATGGCTACACCTTC
NA	TRBV6-2/TRBV6-3	TRBJ1-1	NA	CASSLSGGTEAFF	TGTGCCAGCAGCCTCTCCGGGGGGACTGAAGCTTTCTTT
NA	TRBV7-2	TRBJ2-2	TRBD2	CASSLESPLAANTGELFF	TGTGCCAGCAGCTTAGAGAGCCCACTAGCGGCGAACACCGGGGAGCTGTTTTTT
few	TRBV18	TRBJ1-2	NA	CASSPGESYGYTF	TGTGCCAGCTCACCAGGAGAGAGCTATGGCTACACCTTC
NA	TRBV2	TRBJ2-1	NA	CASKRTAYNEQFF	TGTGCCAGCAAACGGACAGCCTACAATGAGCAGTTCTTC
NA	TRBV3-1/TRBV3-2	TRBJ2-7	NA	CASSQGHIRGQYF	TGTGCCAGCAGCCAAGGGCACATCCGGGGGCAGTACTTC
NA	TRBV7-2	TRBJ2-1	NA	CASSLEWRGSNEQFF	TGTGCCAGCAGCTTAGAATGGCGGGGTTCCAATGAGCAGTTCTTC